The rows below give T cell receptor beta chains drawn from one sample of a study of beta chain features in type 1 diabetes. Sequenced by immunoSEQ multiplex PCR; TCRdb stores in-frame clones only, minus some. This table has approximately 340,000 clones, about 14% appearing once. The material sequenced was naive CD4+ T cells from blood. These receptors all stem from a young woman in good health. The CDR3 runs from the conserved cysteine through the conserved F or W. The order of the fields is J gene, V gene, D gene, clone size, CDR3 DNA, CDR3 protein. A D gene is named only where the DNA matches it firmly. Expanded clones get a size class; other rows say once, few or many, or leave the size out.

>TRBJ2-3|TRBV29-1|TRBD2|few
TGCAGCGTTAACCGAGCGGGAGGCGGCACAGATACGCAGTATTTT
CSVNRAGGGTDTQYF
>TRBJ1-1|TRBV7-2|TRBD1|.
TGTGCCAGCAGCCCCCGGGACAGGGTCACTGAAGCTTTCTTT
CASSPRDRVTEAFF
>TRBJ2-3|TRBV19|TRBD1|.
TGTGCCAGTAGCGGACAGGGTGGTACTGATACGCAGTATTTT
CASSGQGGTDTQYF
>TRBJ2-7|TRBV18|TRBD1|few
TGTGCCAGCTCATCAGGGACAGGGGCCTCCTACGAGCAGTACTTC
CASSSGTGASYEQYF
>TRBJ2-7|TRBV27|TRBD1|.
TGTGCCAGCGGATGGACAGGGCGCGAGCAGTACTTC
CASGWTGREQYF
>TRBJ2-7|TRBV28|TRBD1|few
TGTGCCAGCCGCGGATCGGACAGGGGTTTCTACGAGCAGTACTTC
CASRGSDRGFYEQYF
>TRBJ1-5|TRBV30|.|few
TGTGCCTGGAGTGTCGGCCACGGCGGCCAGCCCCAGCATTTT
CAWSVGHGGQPQHF
>TRBJ1-2|TRBV29-1|.|.
TGCAGCGTTGAAATCGGGAGGGGGGGCTACACCTTC
CSVEIGRGGYTF
>TRBJ2-5|TRBV27|.|few
TGTGCCAGCAGTTTAGTCAGGCGGGCAGAGACCCAGTACTTC
CASSLVRRAETQYF
>TRBJ2-7|TRBV6-5|.|few
TGTGCCAGCAGTTACGGCAGGGTCGGAACCTACGAGCAGTACTTC
CASSYGRVGTYEQYF
>TRBJ2-1|TRBV29-1|.|.
TGCAGCGTTGTCAGGGACACCATGTATGAGCAGTTCTTC
CSVVRDTMYEQFF
>TRBJ2-5|TRBV2|.|.
TGTGCCAGCAGACGCCAGGCGGCAAGGGGGAAGAGAGAGACCCAGTACTTC
CASRRQAARGKRETQYF
>TRBJ1-5|TRBV30|TRBD1|.
TGTGCCTGGAGATTACCTGGACAGGGTAGTAATCAGCCCCAGCATTTT
CAWRLPGQGSNQPQHF
>TRBJ2-1|TRBV29-1|.|.
TGCAGCGTTTGCGGAACCTCTAGGAATGAGCAGTTCTTC
CSVCGTSRNEQFF
>TRBJ1-3|TRBV29-1|TRBD1|.
TGCAGCGTCAGAGACGACAGGGCTGGAAACACCATATATTTT
CSVRDDRAGNTIYF
>TRBJ2-3|TRBV28|TRBD1|few
TGTGCCAGCACCCTCTTCCCCGGGACAGGGTTAGGTACGCAGTATTTT
CASTLFPGTGLGTQYF
>TRBJ1-2|TRBV30|.|.
TGTGCCTGGAGTCTAGGGGGGGCTAACTATGGCTACACCTTC
CAWSLGGANYGYTF
>TRBJ1-2|TRBV5-1|TRBD1|few
TGCGCCAGCAGCTGGGACAGGGATGGCTACACCTTC
CASSWDRDGYTF
>TRBJ2-3|TRBV30|.|.
TGTGCCTCCACGACTAGTAGCACAGATACGCAGTATTTT
CASTTSSTDTQYF
>TRBJ1-5|TRBV28|.|.
TGTGCCAGCAGTCGGACATATCCGTCCCAGCATTTT
CASSRTYPSQHF
>TRBJ2-1|TRBV19|.|few
TGTGCCAGTATGAGAGGGTTTGGCAGCAGCTCCTACAATGAGCAGTTCTTC
CASMRGFGSSSYNEQFF
>TRBJ1-5|TRBV18|.|.
TGTGCCAGCTCACCACTTCGCGCGGACAATCAGCCCCAGCATTTT
CASSPLRADNQPQHF
>TRBJ1-5|TRBV7-8|.|.
TGTGCCAGCGCTCGATCGGACAACCCGCAATTTGCAAATCAGCCCCAGCATTTT
CASARSDNPQFANQPQHF
>TRBJ1-1|TRBV29-1|.|few
TGCAGCGTTTCCCACACCCTGAACACTGAAGCTTTCTTT
CSVSHTLNTEAFF
>TRBJ2-1|TRBV7-9|.|few
TGTGCCAGCGTGGGGCTAGACAATGAGCAGTTCTTC
CASVGLDNEQFF
>TRBJ2-7|TRBV7-2|TRBD1|.
TGTGCCAGCAGCTTCACTGGGACAGGGGTTTCCTACGAGCAGTACTTC
CASSFTGTGVSYEQYF
>TRBJ2-5|TRBV5-4|TRBD2|few
TGTGCCAGCAGCTCCCGACAGTGGACTAGCGGGAGTGGAGAGACCCAGTACTTC
CASSSRQWTSGSGETQYF
>TRBJ1-2|TRBV29-1|.|few
TGCAGCGTTGAAGATCAGTCAAGGGGGTGGTATGGCTACACCTTC
CSVEDQSRGWYGYTF
>TRBJ2-1|TRBV7-7|TRBD1|.
TGTGCTAGCAGCTCCGACAGGGTCCGAAATGAGCAGTTCTTC
CASSSDRVRNEQFF
>TRBJ2-1|TRBV6-5|.|once
TGTGCCAGCAGTTTGCGTCGAAGAAGCTCCTACAATGAGCAGTTCTTC
CASSLRRRSSYNEQFF
>TRBJ1-5|TRBV19|.|.
TGTGCCAGTAGTCAGCGGCCCACTCAGCCCCAGCATTTT
CASSQRPTQPQHF